Listed below are T cell receptor beta chains from one sample, sequenced in a study of CD8+ T cells in alopecia areata. Generated by immunoSEQ multiplex PCR, the TCRdb table keeps only in-frame clones and is missing some. The repertoire holds some 110,000 clones, with less than 70% as singletons. Sequenced material: CD4+ T cells sorted from blood. These receptors were taken from a human donor in good health. Both conserved end residues are part of each CDR3. A D gene is named only where the DNA matches it firmly. Some rows have no size entry. The others give once, few or many, or a class for an expanded clone.

j_call | v_call | clone_size | d_call | cdr3_aa | cdr3_nt
TRBJ1-1 | TRBV11-2 | once | - | CASSPPAAVNTEAFF | TGTGCCAGCAGCCCCCCCGCGGCGGTGAACACTGAAGCTTTCTTT
TRBJ1-2 | TRBV30 | few | - | CAWSPHGRGGGYTF | TGTGCCTGGAGCCCCCACGGAAGGGGTGGTGGCTACACCTTC
TRBJ2-7 | TRBV29-1 | - | - | CSVKWAGFGEQYF | TGCAGCGTTAAATGGGCAGGGTTTGGCGAGCAGTACTTC
TRBJ1-2 | TRBV4-1 | - | - | CASSQDISRDPGGYTF | TGCGCCAGCAGCCAAGACATTTCCCGGGACCCAGGGGGCTACACCTTC
TRBJ1-2 | TRBV29-1 | few | - | CSTRPLANYGYTF | TGCAGCACTCGACCGCTAGCTAACTATGGCTACACCTTC
TRBJ1-3 | TRBV6-5 | - | - | CASSPAVGNTIYF | TGTGCCAGCAGCCCCGCTGTAGGAAACACCATATATTTT
TRBJ2-2 | TRBV19 | many | TRBD1 | CASRGTGVAGELFF | TGTGCCAGCCGGGGGACAGGGGTTGCCGGGGAGCTGTTTTTT
TRBJ1-2 | TRBV2 | - | - | CASSELGGYGYTF | TGTGCCAGCAGTGAACTGGGCGGCTATGGCTACACCTTC
TRBJ2-4 | TRBV30 | few | - | CARKAERCSF | TGTGCCCGGAAAGCGGAACGGTGTTCCTTC
TRBJ1-1 | TRBV29-1 | - | TRBD1 | CSVAQGAGTEAFF | TGCAGCGTCGCTCAGGGGGCGGGCACTGAAGCTTTCTTT
TRBJ2-2 | TRBV30 | - | TRBD2 | CAWTEGLAGTGELFF | TGTGCCTGGACCGAGGGGCTAGCGGGCACCGGGGAGCTGTTTTTT
TRBJ1-2 | TRBV29-1 | - | - | CSVETGAGYGYTF | TGCAGCGTCGAGACGGGGGCGGGATATGGCTACACCTTC
TRBJ2-1 | TRBV5-1 | few | - | CASSLRTASYNEQFF | TGCGCCAGCAGCCTTAGGACGGCCTCCTACAATGAGCAGTTCTTC
TRBJ2-3 | TRBV5-4 | few | TRBD2 | CASSSWGRGGTDTQYF | TGTGCCAGCAGCTCCTGGGGGCGGGGGGGCACAGATACGCAGTATTTT
TRBJ1-1 | TRBV6-5 | - | - | CASSYGAGAEAFF | TGTGCCAGCAGTTACGGGGCAGGGGCTGAAGCTTTCTTT
TRBJ2-3 | TRBV9 | - | - | CASSSSYTDTQYF | TGTGCCAGCAGCTCCTCGTACACAGATACGCAGTATTTT
TRBJ1-2 | TRBV5-1 | - | TRBD1 | CASSLGQGISGYTF | TGCGCCAGCAGCTTGGGACAGGGGATATCCGGCTACACCTTC
TRBJ2-3 | TRBV9 | - | TRBD2 | CASSVETSGTDTQYF | TGTGCCAGCAGCGTAGAGACTAGCGGAACAGATACGCAGTATTTT
TRBJ1-1 | TRBV29-1 | once | - | CSVQDGNTEAFF | TGCAGCGTGCAGGACGGGAACACTGAAGCTTTCTTT
TRBJ2-5 | TRBV11-2 | - | - | CASSLGLAQETQYF | TGTGCCAGCAGCTTGGGGCTAGCGCAAGAGACCCAGTACTTC
TRBJ1-5 | TRBV7-9 | - | - | CASTLSGNQPQHF | TGTGCCAGCACCCTATCAGGGAATCAGCCCCAGCATTTT
TRBJ2-5 | TRBV5-4 | - | TRBD2 | CASSLTGGQETQYF | TGTGCCAGCAGCTTAACGGGGGGCCAAGAGACCCAGTACTTC
TRBJ2-3 | TRBV30 | - | - | CAWGDKSITDTQYF | TGTGCCTGGGGGGACAAGTCTATCACAGATACGCAGTATTTT
TRBJ1-6 | TRBV9 | - | TRBD1 | CASSPRDRVSSPLHF | TGTGCCAGCAGCCCCCGGGACAGGGTGAGTTCACCCCTCCACTTT
TRBJ1-2 | TRBV27 | few | - | CAVFRRTYGYTF | TGTGCCGTCTTTCGGCGTACCTATGGCTACACCTTC
TRBJ2-2 | TRBV9 | - | TRBD1 | CASSVGGGGTGELFF | TGTGCCAGCAGCGTAGGAGGGGGCGGCACCGGGGAGCTGTTTTTT
TRBJ1-2 | TRBV6-6 | few | TRBD1 | CASSNPTGFYGYTF | TGTGCCAGCAGTAATCCGACAGGGTTTTATGGCTACACCTTC
TRBJ1-2 | TRBV29-1 | few | TRBD1 | CSVEDRGGANGYTF | TGCAGCGTTGAAGATCGAGGGGGCGCAAACGGCTACACCTTC
TRBJ2-7 | TRBV18 | - | - | CASSPSLGREGYEQYF | TGTGCCAGCTCACCATCCCTGGGCAGGGAAGGCTACGAGCAGTACTTC
TRBJ2-2 | TRBV9 | once | - | CASRDTGNTGELFF | TGTGCCAGCAGGGACACAGGAAACACCGGGGAGCTGTTTTTT
TRBJ1-4 | TRBV4-1 | few | TRBD1 | CASSQGGQVNEKLFF | TGCGCCAGCAGCCAGGGGGGACAGGTTAATGAAAAACTGTTTTTT
TRBJ2-3 | TRBV7-9 | - | - | CASLQGDTDTQYF | TGTGCCAGTTTACAGGGAGACACAGATACGCAGTATTTT
TRBJ1-6 | TRBV11-1 | - | TRBD1 | CASSLARNRGESPLHF | TGTGCCAGCAGCTTAGCGCGGAACAGGGGAGAATCACCCCTCCACTTT
TRBJ2-5 | TRBV4-1 | few | - | CASSQDRGSGETQYF | TGCGCCAGCAGCCAAGATAGAGGGTCGGGAGAGACCCAGTACTTC
TRBJ2-7 | TRBV29-1 | few | TRBD1 | CSVEPGQGAYEQYF | TGCAGCGTTGAGCCGGGACAGGGGGCCTACGAGCAGTACTTC
TRBJ2-3 | TRBV11-2 | once | - | CASSSGRGTDTQYF | TGTGCCAGCAGCTCCGGCAGGGGCACAGATACGCAGTATTTT
TRBJ2-1 | TRBV7-2 | - | TRBD2 | CASSLGGGGYNEQFF | TGTGCCAGCAGCTTAGGAGGCGGGGGCTACAATGAGCAGTTCTTC
TRBJ1-5 | TRBV4-1 | - | - | CASSQDSNQPQHF | TGCGCCAGCAGCCAGGATAGCAATCAGCCCCAGCATTTT
TRBJ2-6 | TRBV30 | - | - | CAWQQDTASGANVLTF | TGTGCCTGGCAGCAGGACACCGCCTCTGGGGCCAACGTCCTGACTTTC
TRBJ1-5 | TRBV6-1 | few | - | CASSNGGNQPQHF | TGTGCCAGCAGCAACGGGGGGAATCAGCCCCAGCATTTT
TRBJ1-1 | TRBV18 | - | - | CASSLDQNTEAFF | TGTGCCAGCTCACTCGACCAGAACACTGAAGCTTTCTTT
TRBJ2-1 | TRBV5-6 | few | TRBD2 | CASSPTSGTYNEQFF | TGTGCCAGCAGCCCGACTAGCGGGACCTACAATGAGCAGTTCTTC
TRBJ1-6 | TRBV29-1 | few | - | CSVATDPDSPLHF | TGCAGCGTTGCCACAGATCCCGATTCACCCCTCCACTTT
TRBJ2-5 | TRBV15 | - | TRBD2 | CATSGGLAGGETQYF | TGTGCCACCAGCGGTGGACTAGCGGGAGGAGAGACCCAGTACTTC
TRBJ2-7 | TRBV30 | - | - | CAWRLRSYEQYF | TGTGCCTGGAGATTGAGGTCCTACGAGCAGTACTTC
TRBJ2-3 | TRBV5-4 | - | - | CASSLPGAGGDTQYF | TGTGCCAGCAGCCTCCCGGGAGCCGGTGGGGATACGCAGTATTTT